A selection of T cell receptor beta chains follows, all from one sample in a study of cytomegalovirus exposure and HLA in healthy donors. Sequenced by immunoSEQ multiplex PCR; TCRdb stores in-frame clones only, minus some. The profile shows about 220,000 clones, approximately 82% of them singletons. Sequencing used PBMCs. These receptors originate from a young man in good health and CMV-seronegative. Each CDR3 is given without its conserved first and last residue.

j_gene: TRBJ1-4; v_gene: TRBV27; CDR3aa: ASSLKGNEKLF
j_gene: TRBJ1-4; v_gene: TRBV28; CDR3aa: ASEIQGDTNEKLF
j_gene: TRBJ2-7; v_gene: TRBV19; CDR3aa: ASSPGQGPYEQY
j_gene: TRBJ2-3; v_gene: TRBV4-1; CDR3aa: ASSQLPLTGGTDTQY
j_gene: TRBJ2-1; v_gene: TRBV7-2; CDR3aa: ASSFGGTAGAGYYNEQF
j_gene: TRBJ2-3; v_gene: TRBV13; CDR3aa: ASSSLSGRSTDTQY
j_gene: TRBJ2-7; v_gene: TRBV27; CDR3aa: ASSLQARSYEQY
j_gene: TRBJ1-5; v_gene: TRBV30; CDR3aa: AWAGGAVGQPQH
j_gene: TRBJ1-2; v_gene: TRBV28; CDR3aa: ASWMTGQGASYGYT
j_gene: TRBJ1-2; v_gene: TRBV20-1; CDR3aa: SARTGYGYT
j_gene: TRBJ2-5; v_gene: TRBV7-9; CDR3aa: ASSPSGETQY
j_gene: TRBJ2-7; v_gene: TRBV11-1; CDR3aa: ASRRFLADSYEQY
j_gene: TRBJ1-2; v_gene: TRBV30; CDR3aa: AWSVRMGGYT
j_gene: TRBJ2-2; v_gene: TRBV2; CDR3aa: ASSRENTGELF
j_gene: TRBJ2-3; v_gene: TRBV2; CDR3aa: AKPGLATSTDTQY
j_gene: TRBJ2-5; v_gene: TRBV5-1; CDR3aa: ASSVLGQIQETQY
j_gene: TRBJ1-3; v_gene: TRBV6-5; CDR3aa: ASSRLSLSGNTIY
j_gene: TRBJ1-1; v_gene: TRBV6-5; CDR3aa: ASSYSTGITEAF
j_gene: TRBJ2-1; v_gene: TRBV6-6; CDR3aa: ASSDLAGDYNEQF
j_gene: TRBJ1-1; v_gene: TRBV30; CDR3aa: AWAAGETEAF